This T cell receptor beta chain was sequenced for a study of blood T cell repertoires in COVID-19 (TCRdb year 2020). Context from the whole study: Samples covering the acute and convalescent phases of COVID-19 were provided by collaborators in the United States, Italy and Spain. The material from the prospective study consisted of cDNA or gDNA derived from T cells, B-cell-depleted T cells, or PBMCs. The dataset comprised deeply sampled blood TCRbeta repertoires from subjects exposed to, actively infected with, or recovered from COVID-19. A freely available public database, intended as a resource for researchers studying the immune response to SARS-CoV-2, is where the repertoires were released. Samples were obtained from the ongoing ImmuneRACE study (first 160 participants) and from over 1,000 subjects provided by 6 global collaborators. Sample metadata almost always included a de-identified subject ID, COVID-19 status, age in years and sex. Where HLA class I and class II types were available, the types were taken from metadata supplied by the sample provider, not from assay-based typing. What the research found in general, with its limitations: The amount of clinical and demographic metadata varied by source and participant and was provided uncurated.

Whole blood was collected in K2EDTA tubes by collaborating institutions according to the institutions' own protocols. Collaborator samples were shipped for TCRbeta analysis as frozen whole blood, isolated PBMCs, or DNA extracted from either sample type. Trimming removed 0 bases from V and 0 bases from J, leaving 11 bases between the germline ends. The CDR3, cysteine through phenylalanine, is 15 amino acids long. The DNA shown is the 45-base CDR3, in frame from base 1. CDR1 and CDR2 (GTSNPN, SVGIG) derive from the germline V gene (reference sequence). TCRbeta CDR3 regions were amplified from genomic DNA by means of the immunoSEQ Assay, a bias-controlled multiplex PCR. Processing in the source paper ran as follows. The number of nucleated cells in each sample was estimated by amplification of reference gene primers within the assay. Sequence reads were collapsed and filtered to measure the absolute abundance of every unique TCRbeta CDR3 rearrangement. For each sample, productive Simpson clonality was calculated as the square root of Simpson's diversity index over productive rearrangements. TCRdb carries this immuneACCESS record with in-frame sequences only. Its versions omit some clonotypes, under half of them owing to an unresolved V gene in the studies checked, with the rest unexplained. V and J calls and clone size come straight from that table; D and trimming were deduced from the DNA. Counted in this sample were approximately 220,000 clones; more than 85% of them appeared once. Just over 0.7% of the sample is held by the ten biggest clonotypes.

Note on this clone: Its antigen specificity is not known. There are no base qualities to consult, and no much larger clone falls within one base.

The sequence is built from TRBV30 and TRBJ2-5; a tentative D match to TRBD2 spans 5 bases. This receptor was identified in a middle-aged man with acute or convalescent COVID-19. Input material: peripheral blood. The CDR3 has the sequence CAWSVRGMYQETQYF. The base sequence is TGTGCCTGGAGTGTACGGGGAATGTACCAAGAGACCCAGTACTTC.